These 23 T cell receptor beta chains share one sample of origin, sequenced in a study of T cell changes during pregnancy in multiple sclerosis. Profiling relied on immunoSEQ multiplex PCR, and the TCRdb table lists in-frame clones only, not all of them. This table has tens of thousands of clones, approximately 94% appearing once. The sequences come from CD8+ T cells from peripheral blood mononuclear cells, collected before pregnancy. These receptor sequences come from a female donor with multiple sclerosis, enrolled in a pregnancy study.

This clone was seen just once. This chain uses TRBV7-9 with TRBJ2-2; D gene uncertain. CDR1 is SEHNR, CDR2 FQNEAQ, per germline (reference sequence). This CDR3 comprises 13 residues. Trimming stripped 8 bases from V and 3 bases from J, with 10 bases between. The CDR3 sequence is CASPHRDTGELFF. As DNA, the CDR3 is TGTGCCAGCCCCCACCGGGACACCGGGGAGCTGTTTTTT. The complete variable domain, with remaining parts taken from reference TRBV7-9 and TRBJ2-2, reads DTGVSQNPRHKITKRGQNVTFRCDPISEHNRLYWYRQTLGQGPEFLTYFQNEAQLEKSRLLSDRFSAERPKGSFSTLEIQRTEQGDSAMYLCASPHRDTGELFFGEGSRLTVL.

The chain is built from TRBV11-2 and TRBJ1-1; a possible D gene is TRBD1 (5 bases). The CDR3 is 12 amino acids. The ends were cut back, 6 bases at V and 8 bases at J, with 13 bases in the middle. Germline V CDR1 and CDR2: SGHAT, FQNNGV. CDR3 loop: CASRPGHTEAFF. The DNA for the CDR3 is TGTGCCAGCAGACCAGGACATACCGAAGCTTTCTTT. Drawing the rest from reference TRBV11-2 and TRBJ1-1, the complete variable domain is EAGVAQSPRYKIIEKRQSVAFWCNPISGHATLYWYQQILGQGPKLLIQFQNNGVVDDSQLPKDRFSAERLKGVDSTLKIQPAKLEDSAVYLCASRPGHTEAFFGQGTRLTVV.

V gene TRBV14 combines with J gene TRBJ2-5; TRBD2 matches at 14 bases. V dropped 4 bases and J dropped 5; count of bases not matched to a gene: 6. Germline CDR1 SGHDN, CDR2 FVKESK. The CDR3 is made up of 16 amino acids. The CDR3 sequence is CASSPGLAGVRETQYF. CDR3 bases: TGTGCCAGCAGCCCGGGACTAGCGGGAGTGCGGGAGACCCAGTACTTC.

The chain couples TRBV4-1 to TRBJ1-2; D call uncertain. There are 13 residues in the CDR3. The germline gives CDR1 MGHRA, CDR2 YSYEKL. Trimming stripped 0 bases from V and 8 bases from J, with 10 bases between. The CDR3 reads CASSQDRGMGYTF. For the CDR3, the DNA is TGCGCCAGCAGCCAAGATCGAGGGATGGGCTACACCTTC.

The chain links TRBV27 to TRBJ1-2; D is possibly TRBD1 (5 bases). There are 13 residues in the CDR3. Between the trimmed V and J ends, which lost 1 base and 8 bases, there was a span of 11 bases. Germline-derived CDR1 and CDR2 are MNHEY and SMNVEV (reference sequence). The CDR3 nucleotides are TGTGCCAGCAGTTTATTTCGGGGGGAAGGCTACACCTTC. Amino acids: CASSLFRGEGYTF.

CDR3 in amino acids: CASSPRQGKVTAYEQYF. In nucleotides, the CDR3 is TGTGCCAGTAGTCCCCGACAGGGTAAAGTAACCGCCTACGAGCAGTACTTC. The chain combines TRBV19 with TRBJ2-7, with 7 positions matching TRBD1. The CDR3 runs to 17 residues. Germline-derived CDR1 and CDR2 are LNHDA and SQIVND (reference sequence). The junction had 15 bases not matched to a gene; V was cut back by 5 bases and J by 2 bases.

This CDR3 reads CASSIGLSGGELFF. CDR3 in DNA: TGTGCCAGTAGTATCGGACTCTCTGGCGGGGAGCTGTTTTTT. This sequence joins TRBV19 and TRBJ2-2; a weak D match, TRBD2 (5 bases). Trimming cost V 3 bases and J 7 bases, with 12 bases left between them. The length of the CDR3 is 14 residues. From germline, CDR1 is LNHDA and CDR2 SQIVND (reference sequence).

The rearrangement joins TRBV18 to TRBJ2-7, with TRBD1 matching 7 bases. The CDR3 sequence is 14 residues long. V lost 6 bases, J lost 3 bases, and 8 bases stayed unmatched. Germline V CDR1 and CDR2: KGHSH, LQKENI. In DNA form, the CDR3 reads TGTGCCAGCTCCCAAAGGGACAGAGTCTACGAGCAGTACTTC. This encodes CASSQRDRVYEQYF.

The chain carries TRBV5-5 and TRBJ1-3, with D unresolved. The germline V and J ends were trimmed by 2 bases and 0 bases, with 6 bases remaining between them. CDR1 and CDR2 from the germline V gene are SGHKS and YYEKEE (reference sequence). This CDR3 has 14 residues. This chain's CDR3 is CASSFTSSGNTIYF. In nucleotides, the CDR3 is TGTGCCAGCAGCTTCACGAGCTCTGGAAACACCATATATTTT. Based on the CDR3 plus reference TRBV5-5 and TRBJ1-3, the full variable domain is DAGVTQSPTHLIKTRGQQVTLRCSPISGHKSVSWYQQVLGQGPQFIFQYYEKEERGRGNFPDRFSARQFPNYSSELNVNALLLGDSALYLCASSFTSSGNTIYFGEGSWLTVV.

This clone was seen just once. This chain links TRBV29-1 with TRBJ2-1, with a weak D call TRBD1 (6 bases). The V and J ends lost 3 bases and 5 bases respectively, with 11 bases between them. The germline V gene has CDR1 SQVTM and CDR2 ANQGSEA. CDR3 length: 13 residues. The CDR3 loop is CSVDSRDNNEQFF. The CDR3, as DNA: TGCAGCGTTGACAGCCGGGACAACAATGAGCAGTTCTTC.

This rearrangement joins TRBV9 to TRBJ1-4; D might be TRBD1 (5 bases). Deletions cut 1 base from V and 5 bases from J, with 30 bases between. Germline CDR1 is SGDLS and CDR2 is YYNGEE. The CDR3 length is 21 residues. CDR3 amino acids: CASSVLRGRLFRVGSNEKLFF. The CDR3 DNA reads TGTGCCAGCAGCGTATTGCGGGGGAGGTTGTTTCGGGTCGGGTCGAATGAAAAACTGTTTTTT.

Here the CDR3 reads CASSQGPTGGYTGELFF. CDR3 in DNA: TGTGCCAGCAGCCAAGGACCGACAGGGGGCTACACCGGGGAGCTGTTTTTT. This chain connects TRBV4-2 to TRBJ2-2; 10 bases match TRBD1. CDR1 LGHNA and CDR2 YNFKEQ come from the germline V gene. V trimming: 1 base; J trimming: 3 bases; junction bases outside the gene matches: 5. This CDR3 spans 17 amino acids.

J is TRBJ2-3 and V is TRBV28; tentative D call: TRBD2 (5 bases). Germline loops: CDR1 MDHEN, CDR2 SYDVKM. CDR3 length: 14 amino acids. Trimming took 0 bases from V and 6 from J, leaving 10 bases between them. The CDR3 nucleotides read TGTGCCAGCAGTTTATGGCGGGTTGGGGATACGCAGTATTTT. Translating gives CASSLWRVGDTQYF. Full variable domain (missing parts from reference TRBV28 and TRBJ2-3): DVKVTQSSRYLVKRTGEKVFLECVQDMDHENMFWYRQDPGLGLRLIYFSYDVKMKEKGDIPEGYSVSREKKERFSLILESASTNQTSMYLCASSLWRVGDTQYFGPGTRLTVL.

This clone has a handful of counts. Written as DNA, the CDR3 is TGTGCCAGCAGCCGGACTAGCGGGAGTTTCAACAATGAGCAGTTCTTC. Translated, it gives CASSRTSGSFNNEQFF. This chain connects TRBV11-2 to TRBJ2-1; 13 nucleotides match TRBD2. CDR3 length: 16 residues. CDR1 is SGHAT, CDR2 FQNNGV, per germline. J was trimmed by 5 bases and V by 5 bases; bases with no gene match: 6. The complete variable domain, with remaining parts taken from reference TRBV11-2 and TRBJ2-1, reads EAGVAQSPRYKIIEKRQSVAFWCNPISGHATLYWYQQILGQGPKLLIQFQNNGVVDDSQLPKDRFSAERLKGVDSTLKIQPAKLEDSAVYLCASSRTSGSFNNEQFFGPGTRLTVL.

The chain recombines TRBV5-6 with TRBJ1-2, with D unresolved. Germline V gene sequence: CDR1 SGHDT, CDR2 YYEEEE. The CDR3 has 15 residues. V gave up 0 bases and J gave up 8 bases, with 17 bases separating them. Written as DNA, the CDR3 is TGTGCCAGCAGCTTGGGAGCCGGTTCGATTGAAGGCTACACCTTC. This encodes CASSLGAGSIEGYTF. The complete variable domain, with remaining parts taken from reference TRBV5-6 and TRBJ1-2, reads DAGVTQSPTHLIKTRGQQVTLRCSPKSGHDTVSWYQQALGQGPQFIFQYYEEEERQRGNFPDRFSGHQFPNYSSELNVNALLLGDSALYLCASSLGAGSIEGYTFGSGTRLTVV.

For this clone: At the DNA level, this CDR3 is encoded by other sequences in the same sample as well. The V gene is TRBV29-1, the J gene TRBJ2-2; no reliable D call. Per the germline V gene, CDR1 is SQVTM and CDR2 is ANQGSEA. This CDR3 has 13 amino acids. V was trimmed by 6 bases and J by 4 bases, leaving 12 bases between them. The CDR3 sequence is CSVEQGGTGELFF. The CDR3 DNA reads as TGCAGCGTGGAGCAAGGTGGCACCGGGGAGCTGTTTTTT.

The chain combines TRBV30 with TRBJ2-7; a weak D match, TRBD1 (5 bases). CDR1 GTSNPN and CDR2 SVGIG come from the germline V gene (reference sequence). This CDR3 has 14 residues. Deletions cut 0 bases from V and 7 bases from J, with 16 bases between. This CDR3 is CAWSVGRVAFEQYF. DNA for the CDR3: TGTGCCTGGAGTGTGGGCAGGGTCGCGTTTGAGCAGTACTTC.

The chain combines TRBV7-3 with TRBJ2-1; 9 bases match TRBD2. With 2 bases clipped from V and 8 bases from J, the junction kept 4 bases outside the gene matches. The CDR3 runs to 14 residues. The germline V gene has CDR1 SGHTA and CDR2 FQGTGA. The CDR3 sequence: CASSLAGGPDEQFF. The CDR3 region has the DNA TGTGCCAGCAGCTTAGCGGGAGGGCCGGATGAGCAGTTCTTC.

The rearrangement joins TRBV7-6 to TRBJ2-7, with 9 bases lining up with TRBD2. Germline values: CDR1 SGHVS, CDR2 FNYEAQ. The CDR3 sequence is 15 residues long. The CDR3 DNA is TGTGCTGTTAGCGGGCGGGAGGGGTTACAAGACGAGCAGTACTTC. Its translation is CAVSGREGLQDEQYF.

The CDR3 protein is CSVGRDSALLEQYF. The CDR3 nucleotides are TGCAGCGTTGGCCGGGACTCCGCGCTGTTAGAGCAGTACTTC. The gene calls are TRBV29-1 and TRBJ2-7, with D possibly matching TRBD2 (6 bases). The CDR3 runs 14 residues. The V gene's germline CDR1 is SQVTM and CDR2 ANQGSEA. V lost 4 bases, J lost 7 bases, and 20 bases lay in between.

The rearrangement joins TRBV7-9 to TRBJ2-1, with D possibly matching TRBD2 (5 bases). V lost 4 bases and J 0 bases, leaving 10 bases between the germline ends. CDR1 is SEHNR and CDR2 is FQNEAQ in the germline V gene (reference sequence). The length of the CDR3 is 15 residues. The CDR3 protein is CASSSEASSYNEQFF. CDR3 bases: TGTGCCAGCAGCTCGGAGGCCAGCTCCTACAATGAGCAGTTCTTC.

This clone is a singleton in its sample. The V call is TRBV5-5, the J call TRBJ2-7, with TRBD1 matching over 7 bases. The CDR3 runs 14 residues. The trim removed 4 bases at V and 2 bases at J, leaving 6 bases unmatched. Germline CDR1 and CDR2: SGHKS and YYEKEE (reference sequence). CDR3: CASSPGQAAYEQYF. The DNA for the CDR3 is TGTGCCAGCAGCCCAGGACAGGCTGCCTACGAGCAGTACTTC.

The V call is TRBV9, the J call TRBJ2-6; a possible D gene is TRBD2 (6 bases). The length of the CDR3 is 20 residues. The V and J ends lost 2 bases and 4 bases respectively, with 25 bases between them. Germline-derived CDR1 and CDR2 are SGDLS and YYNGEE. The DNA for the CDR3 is TGTGCCAGCAGCGTGCCGCTGGGGGACGGTACGGAGGGAGGGGCCAACGTCCTGACTTTC. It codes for CASSVPLGDGTEGGANVLTF.